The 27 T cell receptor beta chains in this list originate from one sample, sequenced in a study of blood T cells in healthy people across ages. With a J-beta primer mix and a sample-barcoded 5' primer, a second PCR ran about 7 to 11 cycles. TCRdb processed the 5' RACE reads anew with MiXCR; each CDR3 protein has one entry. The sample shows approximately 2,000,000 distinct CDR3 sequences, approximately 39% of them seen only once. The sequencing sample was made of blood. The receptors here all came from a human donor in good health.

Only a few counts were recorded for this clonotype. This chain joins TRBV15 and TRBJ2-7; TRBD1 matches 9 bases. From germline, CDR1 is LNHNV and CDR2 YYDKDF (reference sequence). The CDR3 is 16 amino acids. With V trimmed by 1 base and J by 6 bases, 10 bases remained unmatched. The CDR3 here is CATSRVGTGKKTEQYF. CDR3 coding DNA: TGTGCCACCAGCAGAGTTGGGACAGGGAAAAAAACCGAGCAGTACTTC.

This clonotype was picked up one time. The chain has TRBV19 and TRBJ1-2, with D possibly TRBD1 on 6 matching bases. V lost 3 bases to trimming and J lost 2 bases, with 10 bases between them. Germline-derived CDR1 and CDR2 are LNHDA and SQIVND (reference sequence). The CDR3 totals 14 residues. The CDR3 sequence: CASSIQGSNYGYTF. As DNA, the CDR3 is TGTGCCAGTAGTATTCAGGGGTCAAACTATGGCTACACCTTC. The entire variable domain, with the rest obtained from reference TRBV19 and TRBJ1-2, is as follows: DGGITQSPKYLFRKEGQNVTLSCEQNLNHDAMYWYRQDPGQGLRLIYYSQIVNDFQKGDIAEGYSVSREKKESFPLTVTSAQKNPTAFYLCASSIQGSNYGYTFGSGTRLTVV.

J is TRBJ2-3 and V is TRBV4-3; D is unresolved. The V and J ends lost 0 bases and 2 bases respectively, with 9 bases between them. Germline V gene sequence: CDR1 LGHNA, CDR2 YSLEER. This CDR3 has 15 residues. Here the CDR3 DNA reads TGCGCCAGCAGCCAAGATCGCTACCTCACAGATACGCAGTATTTT. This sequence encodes CASSQDRYLTDTQYF.

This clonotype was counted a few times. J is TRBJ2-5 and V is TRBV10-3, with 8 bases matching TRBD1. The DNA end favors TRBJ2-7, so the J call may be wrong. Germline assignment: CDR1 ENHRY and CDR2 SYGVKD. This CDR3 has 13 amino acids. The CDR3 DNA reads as TGTGCCATCAGGGGACAGGCAGAGGACGAGCAGTACTTC. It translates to CAIRGQAEDEQYF.

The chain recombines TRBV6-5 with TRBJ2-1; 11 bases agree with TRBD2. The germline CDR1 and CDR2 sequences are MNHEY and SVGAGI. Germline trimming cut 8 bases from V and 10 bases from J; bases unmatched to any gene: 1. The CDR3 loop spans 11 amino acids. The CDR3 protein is CASRTSGEQFF. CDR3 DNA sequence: TGTGCCAGCCGGACTAGCGGGGAGCAGTTCTTC.

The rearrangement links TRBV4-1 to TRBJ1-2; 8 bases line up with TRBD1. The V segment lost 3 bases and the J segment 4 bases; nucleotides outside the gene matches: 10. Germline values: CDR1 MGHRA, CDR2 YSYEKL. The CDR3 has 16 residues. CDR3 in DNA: TGCGCCAGCAGCCACAATACCAGGGGGCTCGGCTATGGCTACACCTTC. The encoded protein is CASSHNTRGLGYGYTF.

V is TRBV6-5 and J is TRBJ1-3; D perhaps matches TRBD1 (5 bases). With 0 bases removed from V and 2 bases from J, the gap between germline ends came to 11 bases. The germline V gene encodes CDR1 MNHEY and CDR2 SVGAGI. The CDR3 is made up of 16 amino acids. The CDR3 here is CASSYSISGTGNTIYF. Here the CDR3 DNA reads TGTGCCAGCAGTTACTCGATTTCAGGGACTGGAAACACCATATATTTT.

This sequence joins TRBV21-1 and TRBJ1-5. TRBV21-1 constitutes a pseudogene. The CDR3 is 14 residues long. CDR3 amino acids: CAGSKRRVNQPQHF. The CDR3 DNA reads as TGTGCCGGCAGCAAAAGGAGGGTGAATCAGCCCCAGCATTTT.

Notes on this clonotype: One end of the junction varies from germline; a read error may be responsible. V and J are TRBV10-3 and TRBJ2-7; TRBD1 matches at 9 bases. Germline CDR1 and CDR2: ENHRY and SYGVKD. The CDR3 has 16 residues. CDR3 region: CAISEWGQGIIYGQYF. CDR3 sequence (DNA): TGTGCCATCAGTGAGTGGGGACAGGGAATAATCTACGGGCAGTACTTC.

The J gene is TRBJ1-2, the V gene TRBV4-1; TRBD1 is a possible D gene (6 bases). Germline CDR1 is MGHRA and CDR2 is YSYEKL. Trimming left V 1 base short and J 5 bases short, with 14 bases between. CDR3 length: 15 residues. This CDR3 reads CASSQVRDTRYGYTF. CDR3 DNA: TGCGCCAGCAGCCAAGTCCGGGACACAAGATATGGCTACACCTTC.

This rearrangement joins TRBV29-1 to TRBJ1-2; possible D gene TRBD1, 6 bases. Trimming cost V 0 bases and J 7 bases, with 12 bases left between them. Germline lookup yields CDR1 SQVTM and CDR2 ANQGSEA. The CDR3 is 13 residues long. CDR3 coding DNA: TGCAGCGTTGAAGAAGGGACACGGGCTGGCTACACCTTC. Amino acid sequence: CSVEEGTRAGYTF.

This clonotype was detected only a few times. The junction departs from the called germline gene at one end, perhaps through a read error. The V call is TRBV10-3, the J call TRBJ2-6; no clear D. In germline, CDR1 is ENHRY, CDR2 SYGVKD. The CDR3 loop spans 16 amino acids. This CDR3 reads CVISESSGAGANVLTF. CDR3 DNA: TGTGTCATCAGTGAGTCATCAGGAGCTGGGGCCAACGTCCTGACTTTC.

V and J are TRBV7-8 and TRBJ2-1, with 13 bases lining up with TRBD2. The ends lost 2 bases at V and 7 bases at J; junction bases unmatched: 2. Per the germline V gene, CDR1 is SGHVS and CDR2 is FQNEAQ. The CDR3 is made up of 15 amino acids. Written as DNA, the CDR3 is TGTGCCAGCAGCTTAAGGACTAGCGGGGGTAATGAGCAGTTCTTC. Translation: CASSLRTSGGNEQFF.

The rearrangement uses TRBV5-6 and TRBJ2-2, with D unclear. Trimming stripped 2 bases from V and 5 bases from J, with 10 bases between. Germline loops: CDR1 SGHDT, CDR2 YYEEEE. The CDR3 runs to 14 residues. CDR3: CASSFPDGTGELFF. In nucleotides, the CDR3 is TGTGCCAGCAGCTTCCCTGATGGGACCGGGGAGCTGTTTTTT.

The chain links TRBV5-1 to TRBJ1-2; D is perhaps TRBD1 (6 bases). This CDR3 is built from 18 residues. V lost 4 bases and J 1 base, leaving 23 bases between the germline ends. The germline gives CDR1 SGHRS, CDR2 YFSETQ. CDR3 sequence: CASSPQPPGAGVNYGYTF. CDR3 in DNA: TGCGCCAGCAGCCCCCAACCCCCGGGGGCGGGGGTTAACTATGGCTACACCTTC.

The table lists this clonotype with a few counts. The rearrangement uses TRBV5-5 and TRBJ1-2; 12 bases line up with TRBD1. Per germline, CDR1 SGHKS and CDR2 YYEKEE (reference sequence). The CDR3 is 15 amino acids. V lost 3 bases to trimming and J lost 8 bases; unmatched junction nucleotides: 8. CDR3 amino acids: CASSYPGQGARGYTF. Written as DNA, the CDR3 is TGTGCCAGCAGCTACCCGGGACAGGGGGCGAGAGGCTACACCTTC.

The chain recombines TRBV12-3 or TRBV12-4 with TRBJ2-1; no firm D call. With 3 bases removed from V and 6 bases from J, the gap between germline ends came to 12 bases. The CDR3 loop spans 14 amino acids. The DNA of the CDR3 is TGTGCCAGCAGTTTCCAGGCAGCCTCCAATGAGCAGTTCTTC. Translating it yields CASSFQAASNEQFF.

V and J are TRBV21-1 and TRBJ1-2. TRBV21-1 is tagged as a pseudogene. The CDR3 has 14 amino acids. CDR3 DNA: TGTGCCAGCAGCAAAAGGGAGGGGACTGAAGGCTACACCTTC. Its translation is CASSKREGTEGYTF.

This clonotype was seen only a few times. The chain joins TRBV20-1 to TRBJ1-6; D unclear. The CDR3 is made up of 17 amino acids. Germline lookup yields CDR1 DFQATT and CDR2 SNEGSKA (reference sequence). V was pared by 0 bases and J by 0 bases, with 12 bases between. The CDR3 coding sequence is TGCAGTGCTAGAGATTACGGGGTCAACTCCTATAATTCACCCCTCCACTTT. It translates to CSARDYGVNSYNSPLHF.

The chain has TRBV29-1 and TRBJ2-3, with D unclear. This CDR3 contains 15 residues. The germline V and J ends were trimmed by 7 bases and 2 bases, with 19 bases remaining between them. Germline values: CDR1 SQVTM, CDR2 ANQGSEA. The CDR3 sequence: CSGSRSSAATDTQYF. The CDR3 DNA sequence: TGCAGCGGAAGTAGGAGTTCCGCGGCCACAGATACGCAGTATTTT.

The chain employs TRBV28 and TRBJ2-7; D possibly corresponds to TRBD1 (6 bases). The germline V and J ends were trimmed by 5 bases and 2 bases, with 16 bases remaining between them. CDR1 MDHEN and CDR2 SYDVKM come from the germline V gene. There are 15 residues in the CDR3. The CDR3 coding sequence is TGTGCCAGCAGTCACCTCTTACAGGGTCCCTACGAGCAGTACTTC. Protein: CASSHLLQGPYEQYF.

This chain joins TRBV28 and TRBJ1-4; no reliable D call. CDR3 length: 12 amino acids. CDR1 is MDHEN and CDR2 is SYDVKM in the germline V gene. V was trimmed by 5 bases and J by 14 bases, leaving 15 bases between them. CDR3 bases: TGTGCCAGCAGTCTCTACCCGTTGCTCCTGTTTTTT. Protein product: CASSLYPLLLFF.

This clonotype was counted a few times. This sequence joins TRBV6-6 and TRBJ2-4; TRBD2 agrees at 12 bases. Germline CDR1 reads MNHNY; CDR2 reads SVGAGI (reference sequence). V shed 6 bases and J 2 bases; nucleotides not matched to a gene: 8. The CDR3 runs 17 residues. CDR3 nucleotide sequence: TGTGCCAGCAGCAAACTAGCGGGGGGCGGATCCAAAAACATTCAGTACTTC. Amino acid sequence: CASSKLAGGGSKNIQYF.

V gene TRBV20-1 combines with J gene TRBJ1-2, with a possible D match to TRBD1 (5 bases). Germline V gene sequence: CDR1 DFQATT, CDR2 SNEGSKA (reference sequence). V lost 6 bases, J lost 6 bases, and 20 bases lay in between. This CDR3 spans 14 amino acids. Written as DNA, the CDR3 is TGCAGTGCGGGAGGTTTCGGTAACAGGAATGGCTACACCTTC. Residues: CSAGGFGNRNGYTF.

The CDR3 DNA reads TGCGCCAGCAGCCAAGGGACAGGGGCTCCTTACGAGCAGTACTTC. It encodes CASSQGTGAPYEQYF. The chain carries TRBV4-3 and TRBJ2-7; 9 bases are a match to TRBD1. Germline loops: CDR1 LGHNA, CDR2 YSLEER. V lost 1 base, J lost 4 bases, and 5 bases stayed unmatched. This CDR3 spans 15 amino acids.

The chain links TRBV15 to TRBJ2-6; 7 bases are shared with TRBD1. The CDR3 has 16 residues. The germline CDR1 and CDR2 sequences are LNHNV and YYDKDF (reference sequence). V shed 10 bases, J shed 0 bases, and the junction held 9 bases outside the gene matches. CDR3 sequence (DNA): TGTGCCATACAACAGGGGATGGGCTCTGGGGCCAACGTCCTGACTTTC. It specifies CAIQQGMGSGANVLTF.

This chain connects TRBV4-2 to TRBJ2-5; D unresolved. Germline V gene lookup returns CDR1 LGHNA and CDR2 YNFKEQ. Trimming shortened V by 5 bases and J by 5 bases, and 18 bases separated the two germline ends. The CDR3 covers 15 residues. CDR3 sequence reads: CASSEYLGSWETQYF. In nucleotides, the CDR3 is TGTGCCAGCAGCGAATATCTTGGGTCCTGGGAGACCCAGTACTTC.